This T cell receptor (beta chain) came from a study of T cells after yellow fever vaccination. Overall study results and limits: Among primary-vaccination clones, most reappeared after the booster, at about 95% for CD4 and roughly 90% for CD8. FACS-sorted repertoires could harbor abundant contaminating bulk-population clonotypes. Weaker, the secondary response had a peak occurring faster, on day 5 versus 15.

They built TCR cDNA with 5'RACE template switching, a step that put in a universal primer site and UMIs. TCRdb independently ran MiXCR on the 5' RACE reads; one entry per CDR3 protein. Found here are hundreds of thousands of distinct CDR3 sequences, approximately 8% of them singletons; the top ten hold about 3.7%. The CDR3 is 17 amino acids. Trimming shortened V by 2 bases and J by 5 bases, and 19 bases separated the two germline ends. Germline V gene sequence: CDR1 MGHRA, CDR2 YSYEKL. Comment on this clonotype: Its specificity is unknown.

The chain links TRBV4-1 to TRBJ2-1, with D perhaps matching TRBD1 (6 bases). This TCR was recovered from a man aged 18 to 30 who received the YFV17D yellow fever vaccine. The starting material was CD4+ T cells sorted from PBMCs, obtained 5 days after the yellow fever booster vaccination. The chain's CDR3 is CASSQQSARGSNNEQFF. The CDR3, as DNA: TGCGCCAGCAGCCAACAGTCGGCCAGGGGAAGTAACAATGAGCAGTTCTTC.